This TCR beta chain was recorded in a study of OX40 agonist ivuxolimab in advanced cancers. About the investigation overall: Ivuxolimab, which targeted the costimulatory receptor OX40 (CD134), was an agonistic, fully human IgG2 monoclonal antibody. Intravenous ivuxolimab was administered to patients every 2 weeks at six dose levels: 0.01, 0.1, 0.3, 1.5, 3 and 10 mg/kg. Partial responses occurred in three dose-escalation patients: two with cutaneous melanoma and one with hepatocellular carcinoma. The monotherapy dose-escalation portion (N ≈ 52 patients) of the phase I ivuxolimab trial is reported in the paper. Of the approximately 50 patients in dose escalation, 19 had hepatocellular carcinoma, around 15 had melanoma, 9 had renal cell carcinoma and 9 had head and neck cancer. Patients were allowed to have had prior anti-PD-1, anti-PD-L1 or anti-CTLA-4 therapy, and around 40% of the dose-escalation patients had previously received checkpoint inhibitors. Peripheral TCRbeta sequencing aimed to test whether ivuxolimab altered TCR sequence diversity and caused clonal T-cell expansion. In the dose-escalation cohort, around 80% of patients were male, and the mean age was roughly 60 years with a range of 23 to 79. Findings and caveats that apply to the study as a whole: Low levels of normalized T-cell clonal expansion were also seen in some patients who did not respond. After ivuxolimab, CD8+ T cells had more expanded clones than CD4+ T cells on average. At doses from 0.1 to 3.0 mg/kg, clonal expansion was seen in both CD4+ and CD8+ blood T cells between baseline and week 6. The antigen specificity of the peripheral T cells that underwent clonal expansion was not determined. In the 0.1-3.0 mg/kg groups, partial responders were among the patients with the lowest normalized peripheral clonal expansion, particularly in CD8+ T cells.

In regard to this clone: Its target antigen remains unknown. No qualities accompany the bases; no much larger clone lies one base away.

Genomic DNA was isolated from the sorted cells so that the TCRbeta CDR3 region could be sequenced. TCRbeta CDR3 regions were sequenced using the immunoSEQ Assay. TCRdb re-hosts the immuneACCESS table, in-frame sequences only. Its copies lack some clones; in the studies checked, an unresolved V gene accounts for under half of them, and the cause for the rest is not known. The sample contains some 45,000 clones, approximately 90% of them found a single time. Jointly, the top ten make up over 15% of the sample. Including cysteine and phenylalanine, the CDR3 has 13 amino acids. Left in the record is the CDR3 DNA by itself, 39 bases read in frame from the first base. CDR1 PRHDT and CDR2 FYEKMQ were looked up in the germline V gene (reference sequence). V loses 4 bases, J loses 6 bases, and the germline ends lie 10 bases apart. The trial excluded patients who had a history of autoimmune disease or were on systemic immunosuppression. Peripheral blood for TCR sequencing was collected from all dose cohorts at baseline, on cycle 4 day 1, and on cycle 7 day 1. The samples were drawn from a first-in-human, open-label, multicenter phase I dose-escalation trial of ivuxolimab. The trial enrolled adults with locally advanced or metastatic head and neck squamous cell, hepatocellular, melanoma or renal cell carcinoma. Before TCR sequencing, CD4+ T cells and CD8+ T cells from peripheral blood were sorted into separate populations.

The sequence links TRBV13 to TRBJ2-1; the D assignment is uncertain and may be TRBD1 or TRBD2, with 5 bases supporting each. Material: CD4+ or CD8+ T cells sorted from blood, obtained in a trial of the OX40 agonist ivuxolimab. This clonotype was sampled from an adult with an advanced solid tumor such as melanoma, head and neck, liver or kidney cancer. The sequence in DNA is TGTGCCAGCAGCTGGAAGGGGACCAATGAGCAGTTCTTC. It specifies CASSWKGTNEQFF.